The 8 T cell receptor beta chains below were found in one sample sequenced in a study of blood T cell repertoires in COVID-19 (dated by TCRdb to about 2020). Libraries were built with the immunoSEQ multiplex PCR assay. This immuneACCESS table, as held by TCRdb, lists in-frame sequences with V and J called but not all clones. Of the missing ones, under half trace to an unresolved V gene in checked studies; the others have no known cause. In all, the sample holds approximately 190,000 clones, and under 85% of those were seen once. The top ten constitute around 6.1% of the sample. Source material: peripheral blood. These receptors originate from a middle-aged woman with acute or convalescent COVID-19.

The chain is built from TRBV30 and TRBJ1-1; 7 bases are shared with TRBD1. The CDR3 runs to 12 residues. With 4 bases clipped from V and 4 bases from J, the junction kept 3 bases outside the gene matches. Germline loops: CDR1 GTSNPN, CDR2 SVGIG (reference sequence). The CDR3 is CAWTGGTTEAFF. The CDR3 DNA reads as TGTGCCTGGACAGGGGGGACCACTGAAGCTTTCTTT.

The chain links TRBV18 to TRBJ1-4; weak D call: TRBD1 (6 bases). Germline V CDR1 and CDR2: KGHSH, LQKENI. The V gene lost 1 base and the J gene lost 2 bases, with 8 bases spanning the gap. The CDR3 runs 15 residues. This CDR3 is CASSPRRGTNEKLFF. The CDR3 DNA reads as TGTGCCAGCTCACCACGCAGGGGCACTAATGAAAAACTGTTTTTT.

The J gene is TRBJ1-1, the V gene TRBV24-1; D unresolved. This CDR3 is 13 amino acids long. Germline CDR1 is KGHDR and CDR2 is SFDVKD. The germline V and J ends were trimmed by 2 bases and 6 bases, with 9 bases remaining between them. The CDR3 loop reads CATSDSDTPEAFF. The CDR3, as DNA: TGTGCCACCAGTGATTCCGACACTCCTGAAGCTTTCTTT.

This chain uses TRBV19 with TRBJ1-1, with a possible D match to TRBD1 (6 bases). The CDR3 runs to 15 residues. V was shortened by 3 bases and J by 10 bases, with 21 bases between the two germline ends. Germline V CDR1 and CDR2: LNHDA, SQIVND (reference sequence). For the CDR3, the DNA is TGTGCCAGTAGTATGGGCGTTGGGACATTAGTCCGAGCTTTCTTT. Protein: CASSMGVGTLVRAFF.

This clone has just a few counts. The V and J genes are TRBV5-1 and TRBJ1-3, with D perhaps TRBD1 (6 bases). The CDR3 has 15 residues. Trimming cost V 4 bases and J 2 bases, with 13 bases left between them. The germline gives CDR1 SGHRS, CDR2 YFSETQ. In DNA form, the CDR3 reads TGCGCCAGCAGCACACAGGGAGTAACTGGAAACACCATATATTTT. Amino acids: CASSTQGVTGNTIYF. Full variable domain (missing parts from reference TRBV5-1 and TRBJ1-3): KAGVTQTPRYLIKTRGQQVTLSCSPISGHRSVSWYQQTPGQGLQFLFEYFSETQRNKGNFPGRFSGRQFSNSRSEMNVSTLELGDSALYLCASSTQGVTGNTIYFGEGSWLTVV.

Only a few counts were recorded for this clone. This rearrangement joins TRBV5-1 to TRBJ2-2, with TRBD2 as a possible D gene (6 bases). The CDR3 loop spans 16 amino acids. Trimming stripped 4 bases from V and 2 bases from J, with 15 bases between. The germline CDR1 and CDR2 sequences are SGHRS and YFSETQ. For the CDR3, the DNA is TGCGCCAGCAGCCCGGGCTCAGCGGGCAACACCGGGGAGCTGTTTTTT. Amino acid sequence: CASSPGSAGNTGELFF.

The rearrangement links TRBV6-4 to TRBJ1-2, with TRBD1 identical over 7 bases. This CDR3 region has 12 residues. Germline-derived CDR1 and CDR2 are MRHNA and SNTAGT. V shed 4 bases and J 8 bases; nucleotides not matched to a gene: 4. CDR3 coding DNA: TGTGCCAGCAGTGGACAGGGTTGGGGCTACACCTTC. Translating it yields CASSGQGWGYTF.

The chain combines TRBV7-2 with TRBJ1-2; the match to TRBD1 covers 7 bases. The CDR3 totals 15 residues. J was trimmed by 5 bases and V by 5 bases; bases with no gene match: 11. Germline-derived CDR1 and CDR2 are SGHTA and FQGNSA. The chain's CDR3 is CASSPRQGIGYGYTF. The CDR3 DNA reads as TGTGCCAGCAGCCCACGACAGGGAATCGGGTATGGCTACACCTTC.